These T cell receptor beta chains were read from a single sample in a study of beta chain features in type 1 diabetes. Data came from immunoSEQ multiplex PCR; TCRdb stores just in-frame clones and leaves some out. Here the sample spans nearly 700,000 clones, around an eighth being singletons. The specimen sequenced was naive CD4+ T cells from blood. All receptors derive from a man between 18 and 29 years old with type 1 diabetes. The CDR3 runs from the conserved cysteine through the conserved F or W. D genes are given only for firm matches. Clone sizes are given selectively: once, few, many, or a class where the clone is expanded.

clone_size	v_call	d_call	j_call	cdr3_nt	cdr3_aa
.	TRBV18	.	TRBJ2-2	TGTGCCAGCTCACGTACAGGGCCCACCGGGGAGCTGTTTTTT	CASSRTGPTGELFF
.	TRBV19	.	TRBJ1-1	TGTGCCAGTAGTATGATCACTGAAGCTTTCTTT	CASSMITEAFF
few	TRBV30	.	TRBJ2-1	TGTGCCTGGCTCCTCTTGTGGGGCACCTACAATGAGCAGTTCTTC	CAWLLLWGTYNEQFF
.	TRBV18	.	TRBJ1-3	TGTGCCAGCTCACCACCGTCAGTCTCTGGAAACACCATATATTTT	CASSPPSVSGNTIYF
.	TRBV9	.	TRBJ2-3	TGTGCCAGCAGCGTAGACCAGGGGCTCGCGAATACGCAGTATTTT	CASSVDQGLANTQYF
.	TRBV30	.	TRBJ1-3	TGCGCACGGAGCTCTGGAAACACCATATATTTT	CARSSGNTIYF
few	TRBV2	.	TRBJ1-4	TGTGCCAGCTCTCGGCAGGGAGGAGAAAAACTGTTTTTT	CASSRQGGEKLFF
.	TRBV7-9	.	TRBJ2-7	TGTGCCAGCAGCCGCACGAGCGGACCCGCCTACGAGCAGTACTTC	CASSRTSGPAYEQYF
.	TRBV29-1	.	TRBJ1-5	TGCAGCGTTGAGCCGGGGGCGGGTCAGCCCCAGCATTTT	CSVEPGAGQPQHF
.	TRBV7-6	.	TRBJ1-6	TGTGCCAGCAGCTCCAGGGATGACAATTCACCCCTCCACTTT	CASSSRDDNSPLHF
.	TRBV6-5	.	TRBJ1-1	TGTGCCAGCAGTACCCCAGCCTCTGCGGCTTTCTTT	CASSTPASAAFF
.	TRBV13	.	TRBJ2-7	TGTGCCAGCAGCTCCTGGACAGCCTCCTACGAGCAGTACTTC	CASSSWTASYEQYF
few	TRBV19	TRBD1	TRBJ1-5	TGTGCCAGTAGTATCCGCGGGACAGATAGCAATCAGCCCCAGCATTTT	CASSIRGTDSNQPQHF
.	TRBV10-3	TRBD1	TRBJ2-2	TGTGCCTCGACCGGGACAGGAGGATCCGGGGAGCTGTTTTTT	CASTGTGGSGELFF
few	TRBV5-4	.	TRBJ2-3	TGTGCCAGCAGCCGTCCAGCCGGGGCTAGCACAGATACGCAGTATTTT	CASSRPAGASTDTQYF
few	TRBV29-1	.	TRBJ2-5	TGCAGCGGGAACCTCAGGGGCGGGGAGACCCAGTACTTC	CSGNLRGGETQYF
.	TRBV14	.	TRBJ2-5	TGTGCCAGCAGCCACAGTGGAAGCGGGCCGACCTGGGAGACCCAGTACTTC	CASSHSGSGPTWETQYF
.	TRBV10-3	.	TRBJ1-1	TGTGCCATCAGTGAAACTATGAACACTGAAGCTTTCTTT	CAISETMNTEAFF
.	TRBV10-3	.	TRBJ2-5	TGTGCCATCAGCACAACGTACCAAGAGACCCAGTACTTC	CAISTTYQETQYF
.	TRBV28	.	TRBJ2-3	TGTGCCAGCAGTCCCCGGACAGTCCGCACAGATACGCAGTATTTT	CASSPRTVRTDTQYF
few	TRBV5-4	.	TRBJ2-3	TGTGCCAGCACCCCCGGAGGAGATACGCAGTATTTT	CASTPGGDTQYF
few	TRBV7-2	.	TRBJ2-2	TGTGCCAGCAGTTCGGACTGGATGAACACCGGGGAGCTGTTTTTT	CASSSDWMNTGELFF
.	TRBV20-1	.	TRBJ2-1	TGCAGTGCTAGTCTACAGAATGAGCAGTTCTTC	CSASLQNEQFF
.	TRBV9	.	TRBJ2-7	TGTGCCAGCAGGAAGGGGGGAGATGGTGACGACGAGCAGTACTTC	CASRKGGDGDDEQYF
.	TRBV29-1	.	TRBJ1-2	TGCAGCGTTGCCCAACGGGACTATGGCTACACCTTC	CSVAQRDYGYTF
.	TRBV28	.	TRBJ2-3	TGTGCCAGCAAGGGGGGAACAGATACGCAGTATTTT	CASKGGTDTQYF
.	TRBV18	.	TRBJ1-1	TGTGCCAGCTCACCCTCAGGGGTAACTGAAGCTTTCTTT	CASSPSGVTEAFF
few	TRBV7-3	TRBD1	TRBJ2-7	TGTGCCAGCAGTTTAGGGGACAGGGAAGGCGAGCAGTACTTC	CASSLGDREGEQYF
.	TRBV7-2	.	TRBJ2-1	TGTGCCAGCAGCTTAGCGGTGGGCCCGCAGTTCTTC	CASSLAVGPQFF